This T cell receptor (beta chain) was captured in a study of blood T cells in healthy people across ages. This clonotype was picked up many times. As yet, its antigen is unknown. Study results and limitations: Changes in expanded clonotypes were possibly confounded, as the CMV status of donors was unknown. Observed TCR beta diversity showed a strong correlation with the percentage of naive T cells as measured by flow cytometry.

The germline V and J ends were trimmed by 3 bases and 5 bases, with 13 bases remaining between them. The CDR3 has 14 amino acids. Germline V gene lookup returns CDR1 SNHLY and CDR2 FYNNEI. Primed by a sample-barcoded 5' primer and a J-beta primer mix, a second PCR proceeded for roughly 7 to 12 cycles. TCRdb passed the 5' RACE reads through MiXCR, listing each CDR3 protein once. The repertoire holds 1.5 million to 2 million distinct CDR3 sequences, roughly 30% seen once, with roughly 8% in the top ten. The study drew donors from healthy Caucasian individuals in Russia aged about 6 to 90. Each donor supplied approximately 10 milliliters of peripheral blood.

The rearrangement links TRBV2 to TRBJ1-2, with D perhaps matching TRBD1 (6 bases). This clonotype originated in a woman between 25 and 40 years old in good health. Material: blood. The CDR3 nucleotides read TGTGCCAGCAGTGATACCGGGGGCTCGTATGGCTACACCTTC. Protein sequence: CASSDTGGSYGYTF.